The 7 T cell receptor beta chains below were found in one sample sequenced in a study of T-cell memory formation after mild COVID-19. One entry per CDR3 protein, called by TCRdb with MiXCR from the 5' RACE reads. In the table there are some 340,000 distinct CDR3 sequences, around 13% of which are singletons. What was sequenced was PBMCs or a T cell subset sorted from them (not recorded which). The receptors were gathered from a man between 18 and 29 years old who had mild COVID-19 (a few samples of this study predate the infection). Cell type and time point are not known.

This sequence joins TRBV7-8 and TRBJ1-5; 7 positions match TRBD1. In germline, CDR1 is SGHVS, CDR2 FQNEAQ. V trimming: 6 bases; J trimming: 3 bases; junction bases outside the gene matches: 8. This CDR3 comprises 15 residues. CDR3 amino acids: CASSSDRQFNQPQHF. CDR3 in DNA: TGTGCCAGCAGTTCGGACAGGCAATTCAATCAGCCCCAGCATTTT. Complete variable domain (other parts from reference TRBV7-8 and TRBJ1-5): GAGVSQSPRYKVAKRGQDVALRCDPISGHVSLFWYQQALGQGPEFLTYFQNEAQLDKSGLPSDRFFAERPEGSVSTLKIQRTQQEDSAVYLCASSSDRQFNQPQHFGDGTRLSIL.

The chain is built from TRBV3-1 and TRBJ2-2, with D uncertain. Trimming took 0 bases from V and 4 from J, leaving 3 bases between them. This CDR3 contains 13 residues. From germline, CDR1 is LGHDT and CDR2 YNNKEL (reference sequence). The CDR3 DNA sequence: TGTGCCAGCAGCCAAGATCTCACCGGGGAGCTGTTTTTT. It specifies CASSQDLTGELFF.

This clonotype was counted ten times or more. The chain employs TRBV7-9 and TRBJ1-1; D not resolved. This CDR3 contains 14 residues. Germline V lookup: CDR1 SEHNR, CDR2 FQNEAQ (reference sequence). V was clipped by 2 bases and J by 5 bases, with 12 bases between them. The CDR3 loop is CASSLLMLRTEAFF. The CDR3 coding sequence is TGTGCCAGCAGCTTACTAATGCTCCGGACTGAAGCTTTCTTT. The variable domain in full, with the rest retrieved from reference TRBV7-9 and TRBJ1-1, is DTGVSQNPRHKITKRGQNVTFRCDPISEHNRLYWYRQTLGQGPEFLTYFQNEAQLEKSRLLSDRFSAERPKGSFSTLEIQRTEQGDSAMYLCASSLLMLRTEAFFGQGTRLTVV.

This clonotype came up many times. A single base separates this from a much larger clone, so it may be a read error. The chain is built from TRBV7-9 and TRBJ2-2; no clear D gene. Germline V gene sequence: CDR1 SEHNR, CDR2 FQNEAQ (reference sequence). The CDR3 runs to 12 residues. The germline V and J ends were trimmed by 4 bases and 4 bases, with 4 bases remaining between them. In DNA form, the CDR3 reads TGTGCCAGCAGCTGGGGCACCGGGGAGCTGTTTTTT. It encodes CASSWGTGELFF.

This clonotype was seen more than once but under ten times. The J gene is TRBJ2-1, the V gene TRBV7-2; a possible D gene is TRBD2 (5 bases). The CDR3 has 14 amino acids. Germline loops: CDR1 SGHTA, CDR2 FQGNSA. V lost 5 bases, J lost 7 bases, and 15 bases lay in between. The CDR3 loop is CASSDNPRGNEQFF. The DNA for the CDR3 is TGTGCCAGCAGCGATAACCCCCGGGGTAATGAGCAGTTCTTC.

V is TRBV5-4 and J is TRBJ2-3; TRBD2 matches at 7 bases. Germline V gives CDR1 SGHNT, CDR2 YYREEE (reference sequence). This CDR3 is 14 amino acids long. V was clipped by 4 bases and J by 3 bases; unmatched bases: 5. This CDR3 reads CASSAGLVTDTQYF. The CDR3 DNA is TGTGCCAGCAGCGCCGGACTAGTTACAGATACGCAGTATTTT.

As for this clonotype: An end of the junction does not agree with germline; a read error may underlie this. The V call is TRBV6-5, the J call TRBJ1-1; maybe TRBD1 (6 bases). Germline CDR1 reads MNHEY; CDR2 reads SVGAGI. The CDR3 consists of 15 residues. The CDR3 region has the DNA TGTGACAGCAGTTACGGAGGGGTTGGACAGTCTGAAGCTTTCTTT. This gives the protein CDSSYGGVGQSEAFF.